This T cell receptor (beta chain) was obtained from a study of cytomegalovirus exposure and HLA in healthy donors. In the study overall: Among the approximately 380 donors who were genotyped, about 86% fell in the genetic ancestry cluster that is associated with self-reported Caucasian donors.

Study outcomes and limitations: Within a later analysis, the majority of CMV-associated TCR beta chains appeared HLA-restricted. Accurate HLA-A and HLA-B prediction from TCR beta sequences was reported for most subjects.

To note about this clone: Its antigen remains unidentified.

It was with 60 Vbeta and 13 Jbeta primers that the PCR ran. Generated by immunoSEQ multiplex PCR, the TCRdb table keeps only in-frame clones and is missing some. Its clone listing holds some 30,000 clones. Sequencing input: PBMCs. This sequence was found in a woman aged 40 to 50 in good health and CMV-seropositive.

The CDR3 sequence: CASSQRDLGAGRYTF. CDR3 bases: TGCGCCAGCAGCCAAAGGGATTTGGGGGCCGGACGCTACACCTTC. The J gene is TRBJ1-2, the V gene TRBV4-1; TRBD1 might be the D (6 bases). The CDR3 is 15 residues long. Trimming took off 2 bases at V and 9 bases at J, with 19 bases between the two ends. Germline CDR1 and CDR2: MGHRA and YSYEKL.